A selection of T cell receptor beta chains follows, all from one sample in a study of T cells in Graves' hyperthyroidism and ophthalmopathy. TCRdb analysed the multiplex PCR reads with MiXCR anew, one entry per CDR3 protein. The sample lists over 700,000 distinct CDR3 sequences; about 19% were seen once. Specimen: blood. These receptors were collected from a woman in her 50s with Graves' hyperthyroidism that later progressed to Graves' ophthalmopathy. CDR3s include the opening cysteine and the closing phenylalanine or tryptophan. Clone size, where shown, is once, few, many, or a class for clones that have expanded.

few TRBV6-1 CASRKQGARTYEQYF
few TRBV30 CAWSPFKNNEQFF
many TRBV5-5 CASSPTDRQDHSPLHF
few TRBV11-3 CASSISSGGHQETQYF
- TRBV27 CAGSRQTSGGARDTQYF
many TRBV3-1 CASSPFFQETQYF
- TRBV12-3/TRBV12-4 CASSLGGWLAGGLSYEQYF
- TRBV29-1 CSVDGRENTDTQYF
few TRBV6-2/TRBV6-3 CASSYRQHNEKLFF
- TRBV2 CASDRDQKMSGANVLTF
- TRBV5-1 CASSAGGGQTTGELFF
few TRBV10-3 CAISIRAGDTEAFF
few TRBV18 CASSPVQGAIGELFF
few TRBV6-1 CASRDRDYNSPLHF
few TRBV12-3/TRBV12-4 CASSFRVTNYGYTF
few TRBV12-3/TRBV12-4 CASLDRAGANVLTF
- TRBV19 CASRTNREHHNSPLHF
many TRBV19 CASSIVDGTEAFF
few TRBV2 CASSDWGGGAGRTQYF
many TRBV18 CASSSSTEAFF
many TRBV6-1 CASSEEGGRIYGYTF
- TRBV18 CASSPTGTGVGQPQHF
few TRBV5-1 CASSLGGQGRGYTF
- TRBV27 CASSSRGILTEAFF
- TRBV19 CASSNQDSGSYEQYF
- TRBV2 CASSYRTGGMNTEAFF
many TRBV5-1 CASSPAFRGSYEQYF
once TRBV12-3/TRBV12-4 CASSLGGTGLYGYTF
- TRBV7-9 CASSHTGAGGAEAFF
- TRBV4-1 CASSQEIRRSYTGELFF
- TRBV6-1 CAIPGQGVEVGTGELFF
- TRBV25-1 CASTSPEAGVYGYTF
many TRBV6-1 CASGGRGSNQPQHF
few TRBV10-1 CASPRSQYF
- TRBV9 CASSVGGSNTEAFF
- TRBV20-1 CSPSIGEGGYTF
many TRBV20-1 CSARVQGGTEAFF
- TRBV7-8 CASSLATTGATGELFF
- TRBV19 CASSLTGGDEKLFF
once TRBV29-1 CSYGSTEAFF